These 31 T cell receptor beta chains share one sample of origin, sequenced in a study of naive and memory T cell subsets. The SP2 primer and nested alpha and beta constant region primers amplified ligated cDNA in four rounds. MiXCR, run by TCRdb on the UMI-ligation and nested PCR reads, gives a single entry per CDR3 protein. Among approximately 21,000 distinct CDR3 sequences listed, nearly 6% were seen once. As for treatment: skin biopsy from PPD injection site in Mantoux-positive individual. The library had UMIs added by 3' ligation of an oligonucleotide to TCR cDNA. Sequencing used skin, obtained from a tuberculin skin test site. All receptors come from an adult in good health.

This clonotype ranks as medium-sized (0.01 to 0.1%). This chain uses TRBV7-2 with TRBJ2-1; D not resolved. Germline-derived CDR1 and CDR2 are SGHTA and FQGNSA. This CDR3 has 15 residues. V lost 1 base, J lost 4 bases, and 11 bases lay in between. The chain's CDR3 is CASSLDSGEYNEQFF. The CDR3 DNA is TGTGCCAGCAGCTTAGATTCAGGTGAATACAATGAGCAGTTCTTC.

This clonotype was recorded many times. The gene calls are TRBV20-1 and TRBJ2-2; D is unresolved. Germline-derived CDR1 and CDR2 are DFQATT and SNEGSKA (reference sequence). V was trimmed by 5 bases and J by 1 base, leaving 8 bases between them. CDR3 size: 13 residues. The CDR3 reads CSAPTRNTGELFF. CDR3 bases: TGCAGTGCTCCTACCAGGAACACCGGGGAGCTGTTTTTT.

In its sample, this clonotype was seen a few times. The chain recombines TRBV18 with TRBJ2-1; 9 bases fit TRBD2. The CDR3 spans 19 residues. V lost 1 base to trimming and J lost 7 bases; unmatched junction nucleotides: 17. Germline-derived CDR1 and CDR2 are KGHSH and LQKENI. The CDR3 reads CASSPLALGSGRPLNEQFF. The CDR3 bases are TGTGCCAGCTCACCACTTGCTTTGGGAAGCGGGAGGCCTTTAAATGAGCAGTTCTTC.

This clonotype occurred a few times. The V call is TRBV27, the J call TRBJ2-3, with TRBD1 matching 7 bases. The junction had 5 bases not matched to a gene; V was cut back by 3 bases and J by 2 bases. The CDR3 runs 15 residues. The V gene's germline CDR1 is MNHEY and CDR2 SMNVEV (reference sequence). CDR3 in DNA: TGTGCCAGCAGTTTTCACAGGGGATACACAGATACGCAGTATTTT. This codes for CASSFHRGYTDTQYF.

This clonotype was recorded at least ten times. The genes are TRBV2 and TRBJ1-2, with D hard to call. The CDR3 loop spans 16 amino acids. Germline CDR1 and CDR2: SNHLY and FYNNEI. Trimming shortened V by 7 bases and J by 2 bases, and 20 bases separated the two germline ends. The CDR3 region has the DNA TGTGCCAGCATCATACTCGGAGGGCTCCAAAACTATGGCTACACCTTC. Protein sequence: CASIILGGLQNYGYTF.

The V and J genes are TRBV21-1 and TRBJ2-2; the table's D gene call, TRBD2, was not cross checked with the DNA. TRBV21-1 is annotated as a pseudogene. The CDR3 runs to 16 residues. The CDR3 loop reads CASSNGTSENTGELFF. The CDR3 DNA is TGTGCCAGCAGCAACGGGACTAGCGAGAACACCGGGGAGCTGTTTTTT.

This clonotype has at least ten counts. The chain is built from TRBV2 and TRBJ2-1, with 8 positions matching TRBD2. The CDR3 sequence is 15 residues long. CDR1 and CDR2 (germline): SNHLY, FYNNEI. Unmatched junction bases numbered 12, after V lost 11 bases and J lost 3 bases. CDR3 sequence: CAVETSAGNYNEQFF. The CDR3 DNA follows: TGTGCCGTAGAGACTAGCGCGGGAAACTACAATGAGCAGTTCTTC.

A few counts support this clonotype. V and J are TRBV20-1 and TRBJ2-2; D might be TRBD2 (5 bases). CDR1 and CDR2 (germline): DFQATT, SNEGSKA (reference sequence). The CDR3 has 13 residues. Trimming took 2 bases from V and 3 from J, leaving 7 bases between them. This CDR3 is CSARRTDTGELFF. In DNA, the CDR3 is TGCAGTGCTAGACGGACTGACACCGGGGAGCTGTTTTTT.

By its share, this clonotype is medium-sized. The rearrangement joins TRBV10-3 to TRBJ2-7; a weak D match, TRBD2 (6 bases). Germline V gene sequence: CDR1 ENHRY, CDR2 SYGVKD. The CDR3 extends over 16 amino acids. V lost 2 bases to trimming and J lost 1 base, with 15 bases between them. The CDR3 loop is CAISEGPGEGSYEQYF. The CDR3 DNA reads as TGTGCCATCAGTGAGGGACCGGGAGAGGGGTCCTACGAGCAGTACTTC.

This clonotype was seen more than once but under ten times. The chain joins TRBV7-8 to TRBJ2-6; D remains unclear. CDR3 length equals 17 residues. V was cut by 5 bases and J by 0 bases, with 14 bases left in between. CDR1 and CDR2 (germline): SGHVS, FQNEAQ. The DNA for the CDR3 is TGTGCCAGCAGCCTCCGGACGGGCCGCTCTGGGGCCAACGTCCTGACTTTC. Its protein is CASSLRTGRSGANVLTF.

This clonotype was detected only once. This may come from a read error, since a much larger clone is one base off. The V and J genes are TRBV6-1 and TRBJ1-4; D is undetermined. Germline values: CDR1 MNHNS, CDR2 SASEGT. Trimming took 4 bases from V and 5 from J, leaving 11 bases between them. The CDR3 covers 14 residues. The CDR3 protein is CASSGQDGNEKLFF. As DNA, the CDR3 is TGTGCCAGCAGTGGGCAGGATGGGAATGAAAAACTGTTTTTT.

By sample share, this clonotype is medium-sized. The chain couples TRBV5-4 to TRBJ2-5; weak D call: TRBD2 (6 bases). In germline, CDR1 is SGHNT, CDR2 YYREEE (reference sequence). The CDR3 runs to 14 residues. V lost 9 bases and J lost 1, with 16 bases in between. The CDR3 loop is CATGDRYPQETQYF. For the CDR3, the DNA is TGTGCCACGGGGGACCGATACCCCCAAGAGACCCAGTACTTC.

The chain couples TRBV30 to TRBJ1-1; D ambiguous. This CDR3 has 12 amino acids. The V and J ends lost 4 bases and 1 base respectively, with 7 bases between them. Germline V CDR1 and CDR2: GTSNPN, SVGIG (reference sequence). The chain's CDR3 is CAWTYGNTEAFF. As DNA, the CDR3 is TGTGCCTGGACGTACGGGAACACTGAAGCTTTCTTT.

The chain employs TRBV14 and TRBJ1-1; tentative D call: TRBD1 (5 bases). This CDR3 is built from 15 residues. The V end lost 2 bases, the J end lost 3 bases, and 13 bases lay between the germline ends. Germline lookup yields CDR1 SGHDN and CDR2 FVKESK. The CDR3 loop is CASSQIGQGDTEAFF. The CDR3 DNA is TGTGCCAGCAGCCAAATCGGGCAGGGCGACACTGAAGCTTTCTTT.

This clonotype was found many times. This chain uses TRBV12-3 or TRBV12-4 with TRBJ2-3; 8 bases map to TRBD2. V trimming: 5 bases; J trimming: 4 bases; junction bases outside the gene matches: 11. The CDR3 sequence is 16 residues long. For the CDR3, the DNA is TGTGCCAGCAGTCCCCCTTGGGAGCGGGAGTCAGATACGCAGTATTTT. It encodes CASSPPWERESDTQYF.

This clonotype has ten or more counts. The rearrangement links TRBV20-1 to TRBJ1-2; maybe TRBD1 (5 bases). There are 14 residues in the CDR3. Per germline, CDR1 DFQATT and CDR2 SNEGSKA (reference sequence). V lost 6 bases and J 4 bases, leaving 18 bases between the germline ends. The CDR3 nucleotides are TGCAGTGCCACGGCGGGTAGTGACAGCTATGGCTACACCTTC. Protein product: CSATAGSDSYGYTF.

This clonotype was counted at least ten times. The chain uses TRBV2 and TRBJ1-5, with D possibly being TRBD1 (5 bases). The germline V and J ends were trimmed by 0 bases and 5 bases, with 8 bases remaining between them. The CDR3 spans 14 residues. Looked up from germline, CDR1 is SNHLY and CDR2 is FYNNEI. The CDR3 DNA sequence: TGTGCCAGCAGTGAAGCTTGGGGCGATCAGCCCCAGCATTTT. Its protein is CASSEAWGDQPQHF.

This clonotype was recorded at least ten times. This sequence joins TRBV24-1 and TRBJ2-2; perhaps TRBD1 as D (6 bases). Germline V gives CDR1 KGHDR, CDR2 SFDVKD. V was clipped by 7 bases and J by 1 base, with 9 bases between them. This CDR3 comprises 14 residues. This chain's CDR3 is CATRPGQNTGELFF. The DNA for the CDR3 is TGTGCCACCAGGCCGGGACAGAACACCGGGGAGCTGTTTTTT.

This clonotype was seen more than once but under ten times. This chain joins TRBV18 and TRBJ1-2; D gene unclear. Trimming took 5 bases from V and 4 from J, leaving 8 bases between them. Germline CDR1 KGHSH, CDR2 LQKENI. This CDR3 is 12 amino acids long. In nucleotides, the CDR3 is TGTGCCAGCTCAGAAGGGCGCTATGGCTACACCTTC. It encodes CASSEGRYGYTF.

This clonotype has a handful of counts. This chain links TRBV6-6 with TRBJ2-7; 9 bases line up with TRBD2. With 5 bases clipped from V and 3 bases from J, the junction kept 17 bases outside the gene matches. The length of the CDR3 is 18 residues. Per germline, CDR1 MNHNY and CDR2 SVGAGI (reference sequence). The CDR3: CASSPGASAGGPHYEQYF. The CDR3 bases are TGTGCCAGCAGTCCGGGGGCCTCGGCGGGAGGGCCTCACTACGAGCAGTACTTC.

CDR3 loop: CASSKVGGGDAGELFF. In DNA, the CDR3 is TGTGCCAGCAGCAAAGTGGGAGGGGGCGATGCCGGGGAGCTGTTTTTT. This chain joins TRBV21-1 and TRBJ2-2; the table's TRBD1 call for D was not verified on the DNA. TRBV21-1 is given as a pseudogene. There are 16 residues in the CDR3.

This clonotype occurred many times. This chain connects TRBV7-3 to TRBJ1-2, with 8 bases matching TRBD1. Germline V gene sequence: CDR1 SGHTA, CDR2 FQGTGA. The CDR3 loop spans 13 amino acids. V dropped 5 bases and J dropped 5; count of bases not matched to a gene: 4. DNA of the CDR3: TGTGCCAGCAGCCCAGGACAGGGTTATGGCTACACCTTC. Encoded protein: CASSPGQGYGYTF.

This clonotype was seen at least ten times. The chain couples TRBV7-2 to TRBJ2-7; no reliable D call. The CDR3 has 15 amino acids. With 1 base removed from V and 2 bases from J, the gap between germline ends came to 12 bases. Germline CDR1 is SGHTA and CDR2 is FQGNSA. For the CDR3, the DNA is TGTGCCAGCAGCTTAGAGGGCTCCCCTCCCTACGAGCAGTACTTC. Its protein is CASSLEGSPPYEQYF. The variable domain in full, with the rest retrieved from reference TRBV7-2 and TRBJ2-7, is GAGVSQSPSNKVTEKGKDVELRCDPISGHTALYWYRQSLGQGLEFLIYFQGNSAPDKSGLPSDRFSAERTGGSVSTLTIQRTQQEDSAVYLCASSLEGSPPYEQYFGPGTRLTVT.

This clonotype was observed many times. The genes are TRBV19 and TRBJ2-1; the match to TRBD2 covers 9 bases. The V gene's germline CDR1 is LNHDA and CDR2 SQIVND (reference sequence). Losses at the gene ends were 5 bases for V and 3 bases for J; bases not matched to a gene: 11. The CDR3 spans 17 residues. Here the CDR3 reads CASSPGGLAKNYNEQFF. The CDR3 DNA reads TGTGCCAGTAGTCCCGGAGGACTAGCGAAAAACTACAATGAGCAGTTCTTC.

This clonotype was picked up many times. The chain links TRBV20-1 to TRBJ1-4; possibly TRBD1 for D (6 bases). Germline V lookup: CDR1 DFQATT, CDR2 SNEGSKA (reference sequence). Trimming took 5 bases from V and 7 from J, leaving 14 bases between them. The CDR3 consists of 13 residues. CDR3 amino acids: CSALTGIGEKLFF. The CDR3 DNA sequence: TGCAGTGCTTTAACAGGGATCGGTGAAAAACTGTTTTTT.

This clonotype occurred many times. CDR3 sequence reads: CASSLSERNYGYTF. The CDR3 bases are TGTGCCAGCAGCTTATCCGAGCGGAACTATGGCTACACCTTC. The rearrangement joins TRBV7-2 to TRBJ1-2, with D unresolved. The CDR3 spans 14 residues. The V gene lost 2 bases and the J gene lost 2 bases, with 9 bases spanning the gap. Per the germline V gene, CDR1 is SGHTA and CDR2 is FQGNSA.

This clonotype was counted many times. J is TRBJ2-5 and V is TRBV20-1, with 8 nucleotides matching TRBD2. CDR1 DFQATT and CDR2 SNEGSKA come from the germline V gene (reference sequence). V trimming: 0 bases; J trimming: 4 bases; junction bases outside the gene matches: 7. The CDR3 has 15 amino acids. In DNA form, the CDR3 reads TGCAGTGCTAGAGATCCCCGGACTAGCTTAGAGACCCAGTACTTC. Amino acid sequence: CSARDPRTSLETQYF.

In its sample, this clonotype was seen many times. This chain connects TRBV5-6 to TRBJ2-4, with 12 bases fitting TRBD2. CDR1 and CDR2 from the germline V gene are SGHDT and YYEEEE. CDR3 length equals 17 residues. J lost 1 base, V lost 0 bases, and 2 bases had no gene match. The DNA for the CDR3 is TGTGCCAGCAGCTTGGGACTAGCGGGAGACGCCAAAAACATTCAGTACTTC. It specifies CASSLGLAGDAKNIQYF.

In its sample, this clonotype was seen many times. This chain connects TRBV29-1 to TRBJ2-1; 8 positions agree with TRBD1. The CDR3 is made up of 15 amino acids. CDR1 is SQVTM and CDR2 is ANQGSEA in the germline V gene. J lost 7 bases, V lost 4 bases, and 12 bases had no gene match. The CDR3 reads CSVASDRGLWNEQFF. CDR3 coding DNA: TGCAGCGTTGCATCCGACAGGGGCCTTTGGAATGAGCAGTTCTTC.

The gene calls are TRBV2 and TRBJ1-4, with 12 bases matching TRBD1. This CDR3 comprises 18 residues. Germline CDR1 reads SNHLY; CDR2 reads FYNNEI. After removal of 8 bases from V and 6 bases from J, the junction contained 16 bases not matched to a gene. CDR3 protein: CASSRDRGLGHGDEKLFF. As DNA, the CDR3 is TGTGCCAGCTCCCGGGACAGGGGGCTTGGGCATGGGGATGAAAAACTGTTTTTT.

This clonotype was seen many times. The CDR3 spells CASSLVGGGDYGYTF. As DNA, the CDR3 is TGTGCCAGCAGCTTAGTTGGCGGGGGCGACTATGGCTACACCTTC. The rearrangement joins TRBV7-2 to TRBJ1-2; TRBD1 is a possible D gene (6 bases). V was trimmed by 1 base and J by 3 bases, leaving 12 bases between them. The CDR3 covers 15 residues. Per germline, CDR1 SGHTA and CDR2 FQGNSA.